These T cell receptor beta chains were read from a single sample in a study of identical twins. TCRdb re-analysed the 5' RACE reads in MiXCR, keeping a single row per CDR3 protein. Among 500,000 or so distinct CDR3 sequences listed, 14% were seen once. These data also formed part of another study, on yellow fever vaccine responses in identical twins.

The specimen sequenced was CD4+ T cells sorted from blood. All receptors derive from a young woman in good health. Both conserved end residues are part of each CDR3. The size of a clone is reported for some rows only, either as once, few or many, or as a class for expanded clones.

v_gene	j_gene	abundance	CDR3aa
TRBV5-1	TRBJ1-1	NA	CASSFQDYTEAFF
TRBV4-1	TRBJ1-4	NA	CASSQDQGKREKLFF
TRBV20-1	TRBJ2-3	few	CSASYGEDTQYF
TRBV7-2	TRBJ2-3	many	CASSSAGRGTDTQYF
TRBV3-1	TRBJ1-6	NA	CASSQEKLGLGDSPLHF
TRBV5-5	TRBJ2-2	NA	CASSLSGLVNTGELFF
TRBV18	TRBJ2-5	few	CASSPPVPTGRETQYF
TRBV6-5	TRBJ2-4	many	CASSYSGGTKNIQYF
TRBV28	TRBJ2-1	NA	CASSILGTPRHNEQFF
TRBV24-1	TRBJ1-4	many	CATSAGSEKLFF
TRBV11-1	TRBJ2-1	few	CASTPSFLAGVVGQFF
TRBV10-3	TRBJ2-1	NA	CAITPGQQNEQFF
TRBV7-9	TRBJ2-2	NA	CASSTSPGGTPTGELFF
TRBV7-2	TRBJ2-2	few	CASSARSSTGELFF
TRBV28	TRBJ2-7	NA	CASRAGLPGHEQYF
TRBV6-5	TRBJ2-5	many	CASSLLGGDQETQYF
TRBV25-1	TRBJ1-5	few	CASSEGGTINQPQHF
TRBV20-1	TRBJ2-1	many	CSAGKRVALGNEQFF
TRBV12-3/TRBV12-4	TRBJ2-3	NA	CASSQLRKTGSTDTQYF
TRBV28	TRBJ2-7	NA	CASSPGQGIWEQYF
TRBV12-3/TRBV12-4	TRBJ1-4	few	CASSLPDNEKLFF
TRBV29-1	TRBJ2-1	few	CSVALHEQFF
TRBV7-3	TRBJ2-3	once	CASSLKRGGEDTQYF
TRBV20-1	TRBJ2-1	NA	CSAPSGRGGFKSSYNEQFF
TRBV12-3/TRBV12-4	TRBJ2-1	NA	CASSLIIQGSNEQFF
TRBV12-5	TRBJ2-1	NA	CASGLDPLLPEQFF
TRBV11-2	TRBJ2-7	NA	CASSLSGGRAF
TRBV6-2/TRBV6-3	TRBJ2-6	NA	CASSYKVSGANVLTF
TRBV4-2	TRBJ2-7	NA	CASSQDRRAAGRSSVYEQYF
TRBV20-1	TRBJ1-6	NA	CSAGRASPLHF
TRBV3-1	TRBJ1-1	few	CASSQVTQRAFF
TRBV11-2	TRBJ2-5	few	CASSLGQGPLGETQYF
TRBV18	TRBJ1-6	few	CASSPTAYSPLHF
TRBV20-1	TRBJ2-1	many	CSAEYNEQFF
TRBV2	TRBJ2-2	NA	CASSEEENTGELFF
TRBV5-1	TRBJ2-5	NA	CASSFGTKTREETQYF
TRBV20-1	TRBJ1-1	NA	CSASHRQRNTEAFF
TRBV3-1	TRBJ2-6	NA	CASSHQGASGANVLTF
TRBV9	TRBJ2-5	few	CASSGGWGEETQYF
TRBV7-9	TRBJ2-3	NA	CASSFRKGPSFTDTQYF
TRBV30	TRBJ2-1	NA	CAWSKVRGNEQFF
TRBV11-1	TRBJ2-1	NA	CASSFPRTLAGGRNEQFF
TRBV7-9	TRBJ2-3	many	CASSLASSGGPDTQYF
TRBV19	TRBJ2-2	few	CASSIAPTPGELFF
TRBV29-1	TRBJ2-7	NA	CSVTGQTIYEQYF
TRBV30	TRBJ2-7	few	CALGSLGQAHYEQYF
TRBV4-2	TRBJ2-2	many	CASSHEDRATGELFF
TRBV2	TRBJ2-5	few	CASRFSGIETQYF
TRBV9	TRBJ2-7	NA	CASSVGDSYEQYF
TRBV5-1	TRBJ2-7	few	CASSASGASYEQYF
TRBV5-1	TRBJ2-1	NA	CASSLDYKKPREQFF
TRBV19	TRBJ1-1	NA	CASSPGHKNTEAFF
TRBV7-9	TRBJ1-5	few	CASSSGTGGDQPQHF
TRBV29-1	TRBJ2-3	NA	CSLSFADTQYF
TRBV27	TRBJ2-7	NA	CASPIPYEQYF
TRBV6-2/TRBV6-3	TRBJ2-7	NA	CASSRTRGEPQYF
TRBV5-1	TRBJ2-7	NA	CASSLAPPIAKTAGEQYF